This entry describes one TCR beta chain. Its antigen remains unidentified. This may stem from a read error, because a much larger clone lies one nucleotide away. The CDR3 consists of 13 residues. V lost 6 bases to trimming and J lost 1 base, with 10 bases between them. Germline V gives CDR1 SQVTM, CDR2 ANQGSEA. Amplified TCR beta CDR3 regions derived from RNA transcripts. The TCR CDR3 first-round RT-PCR relied on the HTBI primer set. TCRdb re-called the multiplex PCR reads through MiXCR, storing one row per CDR3 protein. The table lists hundreds of thousands of distinct CDR3 sequences, about 16% of them singletons. This entry is derived from a study of T cells in Graves' hyperthyroidism and ophthalmopathy. Study results and caveats: In simple terms, a model built on 13 V-J features told ophthalmopathy apart from stable hyperthyroidism.

What was sequenced was blood. This chain connects TRBV29-1 to TRBJ2-4; D not certain. The TCR comes from a woman between 40 and 55 years old with Graves' ophthalmopathy. The CDR3: CSVLEKAKNIQYF. The CDR3 DNA sequence: TGCAGCGTCCTCGAAAAGGCCAAAAACATTCAGTACTTC.